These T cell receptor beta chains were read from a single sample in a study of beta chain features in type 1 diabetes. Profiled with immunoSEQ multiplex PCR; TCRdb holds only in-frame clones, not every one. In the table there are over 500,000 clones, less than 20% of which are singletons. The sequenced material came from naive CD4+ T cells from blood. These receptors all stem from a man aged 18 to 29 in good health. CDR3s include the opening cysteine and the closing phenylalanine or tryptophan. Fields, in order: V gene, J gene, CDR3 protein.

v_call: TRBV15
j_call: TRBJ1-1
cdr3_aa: CATTSGGYTEAFF

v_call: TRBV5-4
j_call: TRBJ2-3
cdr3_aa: CASSPWGGTDTQYF

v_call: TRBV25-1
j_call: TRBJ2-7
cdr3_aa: CASSPTGTGDYEQYF

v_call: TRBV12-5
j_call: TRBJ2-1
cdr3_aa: CASGLRTSATYNEQFF

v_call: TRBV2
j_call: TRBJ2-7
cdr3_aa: CASRRRVQKGEQYF

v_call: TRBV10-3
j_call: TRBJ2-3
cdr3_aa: CAISGDSVGGADTQYF

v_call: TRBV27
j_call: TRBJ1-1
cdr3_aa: CASSRTGVMGRTEAFF

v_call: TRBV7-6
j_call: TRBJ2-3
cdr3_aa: CASSLSIGTASTDTQYF

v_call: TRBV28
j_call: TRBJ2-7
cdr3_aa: CVVQGATYEQYF

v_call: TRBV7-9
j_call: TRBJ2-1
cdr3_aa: CASWSGQPNEQFF

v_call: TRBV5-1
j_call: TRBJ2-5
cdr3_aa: CASSLVRGWETQYF

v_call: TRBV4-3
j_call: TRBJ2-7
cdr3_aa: CASSQRGGVSSYEQYF

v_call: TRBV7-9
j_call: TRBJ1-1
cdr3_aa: CASSGTPGTGNTEAFF

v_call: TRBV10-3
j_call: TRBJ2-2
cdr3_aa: CAISGSLAVANTGELFF

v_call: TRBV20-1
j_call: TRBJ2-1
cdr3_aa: CSARQGLEQFF

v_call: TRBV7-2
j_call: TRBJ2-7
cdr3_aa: CASSPAASGGYEQYF

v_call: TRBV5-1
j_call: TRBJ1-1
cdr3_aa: CASSWTRGTEAFF

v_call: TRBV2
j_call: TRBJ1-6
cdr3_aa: CASSRALNSPLHF

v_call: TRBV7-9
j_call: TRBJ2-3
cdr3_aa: CASSQAGVADTQYF

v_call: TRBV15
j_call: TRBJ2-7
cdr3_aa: CATSREGFSYEQYF